Listed here is a single TCR beta chain. V lost 6 bases and J lost 5, with 11 bases in between. The germline gives CDR1 SGHAT, CDR2 FQNNGV. CDR3 length: 12 amino acids. These data are taken from a study of somatic mutations in cytotoxic T cells in rheumatoid arthritis. Here immunoSEQ multiplex PCR was the method, and the copy in TCRdb shows in-frame clones only, minus some. The sample consists of around 15,000 clones, more than 70% of them appearing once. Sequenced sample: CD8+ T cells sorted from blood. This sequence joins TRBV11-2 and TRBJ2-7; no firm D call. This receptor was obtained from an adult with rheumatoid arthritis. CDR3 residues: CASSPLGNEQYF. The CDR3 DNA follows: TGTGCCAGCAGTCCGCTTGGGAACGAGCAGTACTTC.